The clone carrying this T cell receptor beta chain showed up many times. This entry comes from a study of T cells in Graves' hyperthyroidism and ophthalmopathy. Overall study: Initial diagnosis, before any treatment, was when peripheral blood was collected.

Amplified regions were TCR beta CDR3 sequences from RNA transcripts. HTBI primers were employed in a first-round RT-PCR of the TCR CDR3. TCRdb re-analysed the multiplex PCR reads in MiXCR, keeping a single row per CDR3 protein. The repertoire holds about 400,000 distinct CDR3 sequences, with 15% as singletons. The CDR3 totals 12 residues. CDR1 SNHLY and CDR2 FYNNEI come from the germline V gene. V lost 6 bases to trimming and J lost 3 bases; unmatched junction nucleotides: 0. This rearrangement joins TRBV2 to TRBJ2-7; 9 positions match TRBD2. This TCR came from a woman aged 25 to 39 with Graves' hyperthyroidism. Sequenced material: blood. The CDR3 reads CASRTSGYEQYF. CDR3 in DNA: TGTGCCAGCAGGACTAGCGGCTACGAGCAGTACTTC.